What follows are 6 T cell receptor beta chains derived from one specimen sequenced in a study of CD8+CD57+ T cells in acquired aplastic anemia. Genomic DNA, serving as template, underwent TCR beta VDJ and CDR3 profiling. MiXCR, applied by TCRdb to the reads, yields one record per CDR3 protein. There are 62,000 or so distinct CDR3 sequences in the sample; roughly half occur only once, and about 8.9% lies in the top ten. Sequencing input: sorted CD4+, CD8+, or CD8+CD57+ T cells (not recorded which) from PBMCs. Every receptor here comes from a human donor in good health, serving as a control.

The rearrangement uses TRBV25-1 and TRBJ2-7; D might be TRBD2 (6 bases). V was pared by 6 bases and J by 0 bases, with 15 bases between. The germline V gene has CDR1 MGHDK and CDR2 SYGVNS. The CDR3 extends over 15 amino acids. CDR3 loop: CASSLGGTNSYEQYF. In DNA, the CDR3 is TGTGCCAGCAGCTTGGGGGGTACTAACTCCTACGAGCAGTACTTC.

V gene TRBV10-3 combines with J gene TRBJ2-2; TRBD2 matches 7 bases. The CDR3 consists of 14 residues. CDR1 and CDR2 (germline): ENHRY, SYGVKD. The trim removed 4 bases at V and 4 bases at J, leaving 3 bases unmatched. Here the CDR3 DNA reads TGTGCCATCAGTGCGAAGCGGGGCACCGGGGAGCTGTTTTTT. The encoded protein is CAISAKRGTGELFF.

This clonotype was detected a few times. The V call is TRBV30, the J call TRBJ1-1; D is ambiguous. Germline CDR1 GTSNPN, CDR2 SVGIG (reference sequence). The CDR3 has 13 amino acids. V lost 4 bases, J lost 3 bases, and 12 bases lay in between. The CDR3 is CAWTLDGYTEAFF. The CDR3, as DNA: TGTGCCTGGACCCTGGACGGATACACTGAAGCTTTCTTT.

This clonotype was detected many times. This chain connects TRBV6-5 to TRBJ2-1, with D perhaps TRBD2 (6 bases). V was pared by 5 bases and J by 3 bases, with 14 bases between. The germline V gene encodes CDR1 MNHEY and CDR2 SVGAGI. This CDR3 spans 15 amino acids. CDR3 sequence reads: CASSLVEGNYNEQFF. The CDR3 bases are TGTGCCAGCAGTCTTGTGGAGGGCAACTACAATGAGCAGTTCTTC.

This clonotype was seen a handful of times. The chain uses TRBV29-1 and TRBJ2-3; 11 bases fit TRBD2. The germline CDR1 and CDR2 sequences are SQVTM and ANQGSEA. V lost 0 bases to trimming and J lost 5 bases; unmatched junction nucleotides: 10. The CDR3 consists of 17 residues. The CDR3 loop reads CSVEDTLAGGAGDTQYF. DNA of the CDR3: TGCAGCGTTGAAGACACGCTAGCGGGAGGAGCGGGAGATACGCAGTATTTT.

V gene TRBV4-3 combines with J gene TRBJ1-6; D gene ambiguous. Germline V gene sequence: CDR1 LGHNA, CDR2 YSLEER. CDR3 length: 13 residues. V was cut by 0 bases and J by 8 bases, with 5 bases left in between. The CDR3 sequence is CASSQDRYSPLHF. The CDR3 nucleotides read TGCGCCAGCAGCCAAGATCGATATTCACCCCTCCACTTT.